What follows are 27 T cell receptor beta chains derived from one specimen sequenced in a study of cytomegalovirus exposure and HLA in healthy donors. Primers: 60 Vbeta forward and 13 Jbeta reverse. Here immunoSEQ multiplex PCR was the method, and the copy in TCRdb shows in-frame clones only, minus some. This table holds fewer than 200,000 clones, about 80% found once. Sequenced input: PBMCs. The receptors originated from a man in his thirties or forties in good health and CMV-seronegative.

V usage is TRBV7-2 and J usage is TRBJ1-1; the match to TRBD1 covers 7 bases. Germline V gene lookup returns CDR1 SGHTA and CDR2 FQGNSA. CDR3 length: 17 amino acids. V shed 5 bases and J 2 bases; nucleotides not matched to a gene: 14. CDR3 DNA: TGTGCCAGCAGCGTCCTTCCCCCGGGACAGCATAACACTGAAGCTTTCTTT. Its translation is CASSVLPPGQHNTEAFF.

This chain joins TRBV4-1 and TRBJ2-5, with TRBD1 matching 8 bases. The length of the CDR3 is 17 residues. Per germline, CDR1 MGHRA and CDR2 YSYEKL. V was clipped by 0 bases and J by 2 bases; unmatched bases: 8. The CDR3 spells CASSQETGVGPQETQYF. In DNA form, the CDR3 reads TGCGCCAGCAGCCAAGAGACAGGGGTAGGCCCTCAAGAGACCCAGTACTTC.

A word on this clone: Relative to the germline gene, one junction end is altered; a read error may explain this. The chain couples TRBV7-9 to TRBJ1-3; D is undetermined. CDR3 length equals 14 residues. Germline V gene lookup returns CDR1 SEHNR and CDR2 FQNEAQ (reference sequence). CDR3 sequence (DNA): TGTTCCAGCCCCCCGGGGAACTCTGGAAACACCATATATTTT. Its translation is CSSPPGNSGNTIYF.

The chain employs TRBV28 and TRBJ1-3; D uncertain. Germline values: CDR1 MDHEN, CDR2 SYDVKM. The CDR3 consists of 17 residues. Trimming shortened V by 0 bases and J by 2 bases, and 14 bases separated the two germline ends. The CDR3 region is CASSLWGLTGTGNTIYF. The CDR3 DNA sequence: TGTGCCAGCAGTTTATGGGGCTTGACGGGGACTGGAAACACCATATATTTT.

The V and J genes are TRBV11-2 and TRBJ2-7; a possible D gene is TRBD1 (6 bases). Germline-derived CDR1 and CDR2 are SGHAT and FQNNGV. This CDR3 is 17 amino acids long. Trimming removed 1 base at V and 3 bases at J, with 19 bases between. The CDR3 DNA follows: TGTGCCAGCAGCTTAGTATCGGCAGGGGTGAACCACTACGAGCAGTACTTC. Its protein is CASSLVSAGVNHYEQYF. Full variable domain (missing parts from reference TRBV11-2 and TRBJ2-7): EAGVAQSPRYKIIEKRQSVAFWCNPISGHATLYWYQQILGQGPKLLIQFQNNGVVDDSQLPKDRFSAERLKGVDSTLKIQPAKLEDSAVYLCASSLVSAGVNHYEQYFGPGTRLTVT.

The rearrangement links TRBV19 to TRBJ2-1; 9 positions match TRBD2. CDR1 and CDR2 from the germline V gene are LNHDA and SQIVND (reference sequence). The CDR3 extends over 16 amino acids. Trimming took 2 bases from V and 8 from J; bases not matched to a gene: 10. The CDR3: CASSIWGRGGEYEQFF. Written as DNA, the CDR3 is TGTGCCAGTAGTATATGGGGGCGGGGGGGGGAGTATGAGCAGTTCTTC.

The gene calls are TRBV15 and TRBJ1-1; maybe TRBD1 (5 bases). The V end was cut by 8 bases, the J end by 1 base, with 14 bases between. The CDR3 is 14 amino acids. CDR1 and CDR2 from the germline V gene are LNHNV and YYDKDF (reference sequence). CDR3 protein: CATDLGEENTEAFF. The CDR3 DNA sequence: TGTGCCACCGACCTAGGGGAGGAGAACACTGAAGCTTTCTTT. The whole variable domain, remainder taken from reference TRBV15 and TRBJ1-1, is DAMVIQNPRYQVTQFGKPVTLSCSQTLNHNVMYWYQQKSSQAPKLLFHYYDKDFNNEADTPDNFQSRRPNTSFCFLDIRSPGLGDTAMYLCATDLGEENTEAFFGQGTRLTVV.

The chain uses TRBV6-1 and TRBJ2-2, with TRBD2 matching over 16 bases. V lost 4 bases, J lost 0 bases, and 2 bases stayed unmatched. The CDR3 loop spans 18 amino acids. CDR1 is MNHNS, CDR2 SASEGT, per germline. For the CDR3, the DNA is TGTGCCAGCAGTGGGGGACTAGCGGGGGGGCCGAACACCGGGGAGCTGTTTTTT. It specifies CASSGGLAGGPNTGELFF.

The genes are TRBV6-1 and TRBJ1-3, with TRBD1 identical over 9 bases. Germline V gives CDR1 MNHNS, CDR2 SASEGT. Trimming took 4 bases from V and 4 from J; bases not matched to a gene: 5. The CDR3 sequence is 15 residues long. In DNA form, the CDR3 reads TGTGCCAGCAGTGTAACAGGGGGCTACGGAAACACCATATATTTT. It encodes CASSVTGGYGNTIYF.

The chain employs TRBV29-1 and TRBJ1-1; a weak D match, TRBD1 (5 bases). The CDR3 runs to 15 residues. The germline CDR1 and CDR2 sequences are SQVTM and ANQGSEA. V was shortened by 3 bases and J by 4 bases, with 18 bases between the two germline ends. CDR3 DNA sequence: TGCAGCGTTGATGGCAGATCCCCGCAGGGCACTGAAGCTTTCTTT. Protein: CSVDGRSPQGTEAFF.

J is TRBJ1-5 and V is TRBV5-1; the D is unclear. The CDR3 consists of 15 residues. Trimming cost V 0 bases and J 1 base, with 8 bases left between them. In germline, CDR1 is SGHRS, CDR2 YFSETQ. The CDR3 protein is CASSLGTQSNQPQHF. CDR3 DNA sequence: TGCGCCAGCAGCTTGGGCACACAGAGCAATCAGCCCCAGCATTTT.

In DNA form, the CDR3 reads TGTGCCAGCAGCTTAGCGCTTAGCTCCGGAACGCAGTATTTT. It specifies CASSLALSSGTQYF. The rearrangement links TRBV7-8 to TRBJ2-3; no clear D. The V end was cut by 0 bases, the J end by 9 bases, with 13 bases between. Germline V gene sequence: CDR1 SGHVS, CDR2 FQNEAQ. This CDR3 has 14 amino acids.

The chain uses TRBV29-1 and TRBJ1-3; D is perhaps TRBD1 (5 bases). Germline V CDR1 and CDR2: SQVTM, ANQGSEA. The CDR3 is 12 amino acids. The V end lost 6 bases, the J end lost 3 bases, and 9 bases lay between the germline ends. The CDR3 nucleotides are TGCAGCGTGGGGGGGTTTGGAAACACCATATATTTT. Translating it yields CSVGGFGNTIYF.

The V and J genes are TRBV7-8 and TRBJ1-1; D unresolved. CDR3 length equals 12 residues. From germline, CDR1 is SGHVS and CDR2 FQNEAQ. With 4 bases removed from V and 4 bases from J, the gap between germline ends came to 7 bases. Here the CDR3 reads CASSSRGTEAFF. The CDR3 nucleotides read TGTGCCAGCAGCTCACGGGGCACTGAAGCTTTCTTT.

This chain's CDR3 is CASSEIAVHYEQYF. The DNA for the CDR3 is TGTGCCAGCAGTGAGATAGCGGTACACTACGAGCAGTACTTC. This chain links TRBV6-1 with TRBJ2-7; TRBD2 might be the D (6 bases). V dropped 3 bases and J dropped 3 bases, with 12 bases sitting between them. The CDR3 covers 14 residues. In germline, CDR1 is MNHNS, CDR2 SASEGT.

The rearrangement joins TRBV7-9 to TRBJ1-2; D not certain. The CDR3 is 19 amino acids. The germline gives CDR1 SEHNR, CDR2 FQNEAQ (reference sequence). Trimming shortened V by 1 base and J by 1 base, and 22 bases separated the two germline ends. DNA of the CDR3: TGTGCCAGCAGCTTAGATGCGCTGACCACCCCAGGCTTTAACTATGGCTACACCTTC. Amino acids: CASSLDALTTPGFNYGYTF. Using reference TRBV7-9 and TRBJ1-2 for the parts outside the CDR3, the full variable domain is DTGVSQNPRHKITKRGQNVTFRCDPISEHNRLYWYRQTLGQGPEFLTYFQNEAQLEKSRLLSDRFSAERPKGSFSTLEIQRTEQGDSAMYLCASSLDALTTPGFNYGYTFGSGTRLTVV.

The CDR3 loop reads CASGQDYGYTF. As DNA, the CDR3 is TGTGCCAGCGGACAGGATTATGGCTACACCTTC. The V gene is TRBV6-5, the J gene TRBJ1-2; 7 bases align to TRBD1. This CDR3 region has 11 residues. V shed 8 bases and J 5 bases; nucleotides not matched to a gene: 2. The V gene's germline CDR1 is MNHEY and CDR2 SVGAGI.

The rearrangement uses TRBV2 and TRBJ1-3; TRBD1 is a possible D gene (6 bases). This CDR3 contains 13 residues. Germline V gene data show CDR1 as SNHLY and CDR2 as FYNNEI. Trimming shortened V by 3 bases and J by 4 bases, and 7 bases separated the two germline ends. CDR3 nucleotide sequence: TGTGCCAGCAGTGAGGGGGCCGGAAACACCATATATTTT. This encodes CASSEGAGNTIYF.

The chain combines TRBV6-1 with TRBJ2-2; TRBD2 is a possible D gene (5 bases). The germline V gene has CDR1 MNHNS and CDR2 SASEGT. The CDR3 loop spans 13 amino acids. Trimming took off 4 bases at V and 7 bases at J, with 10 bases between the two ends. The CDR3 bases are TGTGCCAGCAGTGGTGGACTGGGCGGGGAGCTGTTTTTT. It translates to CASSGGLGGELFF.

This chain connects TRBV7-9 to TRBJ1-1, with a tentative D call TRBD1 (6 bases). CDR3 size: 15 residues. V was shortened by 8 bases and J by 1 base, with 17 bases between the two germline ends. Germline lookup yields CDR1 SEHNR and CDR2 FQNEAQ (reference sequence). The CDR3 loop is CASFNRVIGNTEAFF. CDR3 bases: TGTGCCAGCTTCAACAGGGTGATAGGGAACACTGAAGCTTTCTTT.

The chain employs TRBV12-5 and TRBJ2-3; 7 bases match TRBD1. Germline values: CDR1 LGHNT, CDR2 FRNRAP. Germline trimming cut 5 bases from V and 3 bases from J; bases unmatched to any gene: 2. The CDR3 extends over 13 amino acids. The chain's CDR3 is CASGLQGTDTQYF. The CDR3 DNA sequence: TGTGCTAGTGGTCTACAGGGGACAGATACGCAGTATTTT. Combining the CDR3 with reference TRBV12-5 and TRBJ2-3 gives the whole variable domain DARVTQTPRHKVTEMGQEVTMRCQPILGHNTVFWYRQTMMQGLELLAYFRNRAPLDDSGMPKDRFSAEMPDATLATLKIQPSEPRDSAVYFCASGLQGTDTQYFGPGTRLTVL.

The chain couples TRBV11-2 to TRBJ1-2; D is possibly TRBD1 (6 bases). The germline V gene has CDR1 SGHAT and CDR2 FQNNGV. The CDR3 spans 18 residues. Trimming left V 4 bases short and J 5 bases short, with 26 bases between. Written as DNA, the CDR3 is TGTGCCAGCAGCTCCGGTGGGGGCCGCCGCCCCACGTCATATGGCTACACCTTC. This translates into CASSSGGGRRPTSYGYTF. Full variable domain (missing parts from reference TRBV11-2 and TRBJ1-2): EAGVAQSPRYKIIEKRQSVAFWCNPISGHATLYWYQQILGQGPKLLIQFQNNGVVDDSQLPKDRFSAERLKGVDSTLKIQPAKLEDSAVYLCASSSGGGRRPTSYGYTFGSGTRLTVV.

The DNA of the CDR3 is TGTGCCAGCAGGTACAGGGGCGCCTACGAGCAGTACTTC. This translates into CASRYRGAYEQYF. This chain connects TRBV2 to TRBJ2-7, with 7 nucleotides matching TRBD1. With 6 bases clipped from V and 2 bases from J, the junction kept 4 bases outside the gene matches. CDR1 and CDR2 from the germline V gene are SNHLY and FYNNEI. The CDR3 is made up of 13 amino acids.

As regards this clone: The identical CDR3 is also encoded by other nucleotide sequences in the sample. The chain links TRBV7-9 to TRBJ1-1; D remains unclear. V dropped 5 bases and J dropped 3 bases, with 7 bases sitting between them. This CDR3 contains 12 residues. Germline assignment: CDR1 SEHNR and CDR2 FQNEAQ (reference sequence). The CDR3 DNA reads as TGTGCCAGCAGCCTCGCGCACACTGAAGCTTTCTTT. Its protein is CASSLAHTEAFF.

This rearrangement joins TRBV29-1 to TRBJ1-2; 8 positions agree with TRBD1. CDR1 SQVTM and CDR2 ANQGSEA come from the germline V gene. J gave up 7 bases and V 4 bases, and 5 bases lay outside the gene matches. The CDR3 totals 12 residues. In DNA, the CDR3 is TGCAGCGTTGTGAGGACAGGGAGTGGCTACACCTTC. Protein sequence: CSVVRTGSGYTF. The entire variable domain, with the rest obtained from reference TRBV29-1 and TRBJ1-2, is as follows: SAVISQKPSRDICQRGTSLTIQCQVDSQVTMMFWYRQQPGQSLTLIATANQGSEATYESGFVIDKFPISRPNLTFSTLTVSNMSPEDSSIYLCSVVRTGSGYTFGSGTRLTVV.

This clone appeared a few times. The chain couples TRBV4-2 to TRBJ2-7; D unclear. The CDR3 is 16 amino acids. V was shortened by 1 base and J by 0 bases, with 13 bases between the two germline ends. Germline loops: CDR1 LGHNA, CDR2 YNFKEQ. The CDR3, as DNA: TGTGCCAGCAGCCAAGTTGAGCAGGTTAGCTCCTACGAGCAGTACTTC. Protein sequence: CASSQVEQVSSYEQYF.

This clone was counted once. The rearrangement links TRBV15 to TRBJ2-7; D gene uncertain. Germline CDR1 is LNHNV and CDR2 is YYDKDF (reference sequence). The V and J ends lost 1 base and 6 bases respectively, with 7 bases between them. The length of the CDR3 is 12 residues. The CDR3 DNA sequence: TGTGCCACCAGCAGAGTCCAGTCCGAGCAGTACTTC. The encoded protein is CATSRVQSEQYF.